The source of this T cell receptor (beta chain) is a study of OX40 agonist ivuxolimab in advanced cancers. Overall study context: Patients assigned to dose escalation were diagnosed with hepatocellular carcinoma, melanoma, renal cell or head and neck cancer. Checkpoint inhibitors had been given previously to approximately 40% of patients.

The V segment lost 1 base and the J segment 4 bases; nucleotides outside the gene matches: 8. The CDR3 length is 16 residues. The V gene's germline CDR1 is SEHNR and CDR2 FQNEAQ (reference sequence). For this clone: Its target is unknown.

Assay used: immunoSEQ multiplex PCR; TCRdb lists only in-frame clones, some missing. There are about 20,000 clones in the sample; about 93% occur only once, and 58% lies in the top ten. Overall study results and limits: Dose levels from 0.1 to 3.0 mg/kg saw CD4+ and CD8+ blood T cells expand clonally by week 6.

The TCR sequence derives from an adult with an advanced solid tumor such as melanoma, head and neck, liver or kidney cancer. The gene calls are TRBV7-9 and TRBJ2-5, with 8 bases that match TRBD1. Specimen: CD4+ or CD8+ T cells sorted from blood, collected in a trial of the OX40 agonist ivuxolimab. The CDR3 spells CASSLDYYRGSETQYF. CDR3 in DNA: TGTGCCAGCAGCTTAGACTACTACAGGGGGTCAGAGACCCAGTACTTC.